Following are 23 T cell receptor beta chains from one sample sequenced in a study of cytomegalovirus exposure and HLA in healthy donors. A multiplex PCR was run with 60 Vbeta primers and 13 Jbeta primers. The method was immunoSEQ multiplex PCR; TCRdb's version includes in-frame clones alone and lacks a portion of them. The sample records around 130,000 clones, approximately 80% being singletons. Sequencing was done on a sample of PBMCs. Source of these receptors: a man aged 30 to 45 in good health and CMV-seronegative.

The chain links TRBV10-3 to TRBJ1-5; the D gene is possibly TRBD1 (5 bases). Trimming pared 0 bases from V and 5 bases from J, leaving 17 bases between. The CDR3 is 17 residues long. Per the germline V gene, CDR1 is ENHRY and CDR2 is SYGVKD. In nucleotides, the CDR3 is TGTGCCATCAGTGAGTCGAAGCAGGGAATCTGGGATCAGCCCCAGCATTTT. Its protein product is CAISESKQGIWDQPQHF.

The CDR3 DNA reads TGTGCCACCAGCAGGCGACAGACCTACGAGCAGTACTTC. Translation gives CATSRRQTYEQYF. The V and J genes are TRBV15 and TRBJ2-5, with a possible D match to TRBD1 (5 bases). The last part of the DNA fits TRBJ2-7 better; the J call may be wrong. This CDR3 is built from 13 residues. Germline CDR1 reads LNHNV; CDR2 reads YYDKDF (reference sequence).

The chain uses TRBV29-1 and TRBJ2-1; 7 bases match TRBD2. Germline lookup yields CDR1 SQVTM and CDR2 ANQGSEA. Trimming removed 0 bases from V and 8 bases from J; junction bases left unmatched: 13. The CDR3 extends over 16 amino acids. In nucleotides, the CDR3 is TGCAGCGTTGAAGATCGGCGACTAGCCTGTGGGGATGAGCAGTTCTTC. The encoded protein is CSVEDRRLACGDEQFF.

This clone was recorded a few times. The chain links TRBV7-9 to TRBJ1-5; TRBD1 is a possible D gene (6 bases). Germline lookup yields CDR1 SEHNR and CDR2 FQNEAQ (reference sequence). The CDR3 totals 17 residues. The V end lost 1 base, the J end lost 5 bases, and 18 bases lay between the germline ends. CDR3 in amino acids: CASSLVVGGLGDQPQHF. CDR3 coding DNA: TGTGCCAGCAGCTTAGTTGTCGGGGGGCTAGGGGATCAGCCCCAGCATTTT.

V usage is TRBV6-5 and J usage is TRBJ2-7, with 8 bases matching TRBD1. This CDR3 has 16 residues. The V and J ends lost 0 bases and 3 bases, in that order; junction bases with no gene match: 7. Germline assignment: CDR1 MNHEY and CDR2 SVGAGI. The CDR3 bases are TGTGCCAGCAGTTACTCCAGGACAGGGTTCCTCTACGAGCAGTACTTC. Amino acids: CASSYSRTGFLYEQYF.

This clone was seen a few times. DNA of the CDR3: TGCGCCAGCAGCCAAGGGGACAGGGAGGAAAAACTGTTTTTT. Encoded protein: CASSQGDREEKLFF. The V and J genes are TRBV4-1 and TRBJ1-4; the match to TRBD1 covers 9 bases. Germline CDR1 MGHRA, CDR2 YSYEKL. There are 14 residues in the CDR3. With 1 base clipped from V and 8 bases from J, the junction kept 2 bases outside the gene matches.

The J gene is TRBJ2-1, the V gene TRBV9; a possible D gene is TRBD2 (6 bases). Germline V gene sequence: CDR1 SGDLS, CDR2 YYNGEE. This CDR3 is built from 16 residues. V lost 0 bases to trimming and J lost 7 bases, with 17 bases between them. The CDR3 loop reads CASSVEAGRLRNEQFF. CDR3 DNA: TGTGCCAGCAGCGTAGAGGCCGGGAGACTGAGAAATGAGCAGTTCTTC.

The V call is TRBV27, the J call TRBJ2-2, with 9 bases aligning to TRBD1. The CDR3 extends over 15 amino acids. The germline CDR1 and CDR2 sequences are MNHEY and SMNVEV (reference sequence). The V and J ends lost 6 bases and 3 bases, in that order; junction bases with no gene match: 5. CDR3 sequence reads: CASSQWTGDTGELFF. Here the CDR3 DNA reads TGTGCCAGCAGCCAGTGGACAGGGGACACCGGGGAGCTGTTTTTT.

This clone was seen only a few times. This chain links TRBV29-1 with TRBJ1-4; the match to TRBD1 covers 9 bases. The CDR3 is 13 residues long. Germline V gives CDR1 SQVTM, CDR2 ANQGSEA. V was pared by 6 bases and J by 9 bases, with 8 bases of the junction left unmatched. In DNA form, the CDR3 reads TGCAGCGTGACACAGGGGGCGACCAAAAAACTGTTTTTT. This gives the protein CSVTQGATKKLFF.

The chain joins TRBV6-1 to TRBJ2-1; tentatively, D is TRBD2 (6 bases). The CDR3 covers 15 residues. V lost 6 bases and J lost 2, with 14 bases in between. The germline CDR1 and CDR2 sequences are MNHNS and SASEGT. CDR3 DNA sequence: TGTGCCAGCAGCCAGGCGGGACCCCCCTACAATGAGCAGTTCTTC. Amino acids: CASSQAGPPYNEQFF.

The chain uses TRBV5-6 and TRBJ2-4; the match to TRBD2 covers 8 bases. In germline, CDR1 is SGHDT, CDR2 YYEEEE. Trimming took 0 bases from V and 1 from J; bases not matched to a gene: 6. This CDR3 contains 17 residues. In DNA form, the CDR3 reads TGTGCCAGCAGCTTGGCCGCGGGACTAGTGGCCAAAAACATTCAGTACTTC. It codes for CASSLAAGLVAKNIQYF.

The gene calls are TRBV28 and TRBJ2-7, with no clear D. The germline V gene encodes CDR1 MDHEN and CDR2 SYDVKM. This CDR3 region has 12 residues. V was trimmed by 3 bases and J by 7 bases, leaving 10 bases between them. The CDR3 DNA reads as TGTGCCAGCAGTTTCTCTACGTGGGAGCAGTACTTC. Amino acids: CASSFSTWEQYF.

This clone was counted a few times. This sequence joins TRBV10-3 and TRBJ2-7; TRBD2 matches 10 bases. CDR3 length equals 15 residues. Germline CDR1 reads ENHRY; CDR2 reads SYGVKD. Germline trimming cut 7 bases from V and 2 bases from J; bases unmatched to any gene: 8. The CDR3 reads CAITLSGRSPYEQYF. DNA for the CDR3: TGTGCCATCACTCTTAGCGGGAGGAGTCCCTACGAGCAGTACTTC.

This rearrangement joins TRBV4-3 to TRBJ2-3; D ambiguous. Looked up from germline, CDR1 is LGHNA and CDR2 is YSLEER. CDR3 size: 17 residues. The V gene lost 0 bases and the J gene lost 2 bases, with 15 bases spanning the gap. The CDR3 region is CASSQELRQWLTDTQYF. CDR3 sequence (DNA): TGCGCCAGCAGCCAAGAACTACGGCAGTGGCTCACAGATACGCAGTATTTT.

This rearrangement joins TRBV27 to TRBJ2-3; 9 nucleotides match TRBD2. V lost 3 bases to trimming and J lost 6 bases; unmatched junction nucleotides: 7. This CDR3 has 15 residues. Germline V lookup: CDR1 MNHEY, CDR2 SMNVEV (reference sequence). The chain's CDR3 is CASSFAGGPTDTQYF. The CDR3 region has the DNA TGTGCCAGCAGTTTTGCGGGAGGGCCCACGGATACGCAGTATTTT.

The chain has TRBV25-1 and TRBJ1-3; D is uncertain. Trimming stripped 3 bases from V and 0 bases from J, with 9 bases between. Germline V gene data show CDR1 as MGHDK and CDR2 as SYGVNS. The CDR3 sequence is 15 residues long. CDR3 loop: CASSDNRDSGNTIYF. The CDR3 nucleotides read TGTGCCAGCAGTGATAACAGAGACTCTGGAAACACCATATATTTT.

The chain uses TRBV4-3 and TRBJ2-7; 11 positions match TRBD2. Losses at the gene ends were 0 bases for V and 3 bases for J; bases not matched to a gene: 10. In germline, CDR1 is LGHNA, CDR2 YSLEER. There are 18 residues in the CDR3. CDR3 nucleotide sequence: TGCGCCAGCAGCCAAGAAGCGTTGGGACTAGCGGAATTCTACGAGCAGTACTTC. As protein: CASSQEALGLAEFYEQYF.

This chain links TRBV11-3 with TRBJ1-1, with no clear D. This CDR3 spans 14 amino acids. The germline V gene has CDR1 SGHNT and CDR2 YENEEA. Trimming pared 4 bases from V and 1 base from J, leaving 10 bases between. The CDR3 loop is CASSSAAENTEAFF. The CDR3 DNA is TGTGCCAGCAGCTCGGCGGCGGAGAACACTGAAGCTTTCTTT.

The chain is built from TRBV19 and TRBJ2-7, with 9 positions matching TRBD1. The ends lost 4 bases at V and 2 bases at J; junction bases unmatched: 6. This CDR3 contains 15 residues. Germline V gene sequence: CDR1 LNHDA, CDR2 SQIVND (reference sequence). The CDR3 nucleotides read TGTGCCAGTAGTAGCAACACAGGGGGCGCCTACGAGCAGTACTTC. Its translation: CASSSNTGGAYEQYF.

The chain has TRBV27 and TRBJ2-4, with D perhaps matching TRBD2 (6 bases). Germline V gene sequence: CDR1 MNHEY, CDR2 SMNVEV (reference sequence). V lost 5 bases and J lost 1, with 12 bases in between. CDR3 length equals 15 residues. CDR3 loop: CASSPPGSAKNIQYF. The CDR3 DNA is TGTGCCAGCAGTCCTCCCGGGAGTGCCAAAAACATTCAGTACTTC.

The rearrangement links TRBV5-1 to TRBJ2-3, with D maybe TRBD2 (6 bases). V gave up 7 bases and J gave up 4 bases, with 16 bases separating them. CDR1 is SGHRS and CDR2 is YFSETQ in the germline V gene. The CDR3 extends over 14 amino acids. CDR3 region: CASRAAGRSDTQYF. Here the CDR3 DNA reads TGCGCCAGCCGTGCGGCGGGAAGGTCAGATACGCAGTATTTT.

The V and J genes are TRBV25-1 and TRBJ2-1; D remains unclear. CDR3 length: 16 residues. V was clipped by 4 bases and J by 7 bases, with 20 bases between them. Germline loops: CDR1 MGHDK, CDR2 SYGVNS. The CDR3 nucleotides are TGTGCCAGCAGTGCGCCGACGCACTCTACGAGGAATGAGCAGTTCTTC. Amino acids: CASSAPTHSTRNEQFF. Combining the CDR3 with reference TRBV25-1 and TRBJ2-1 gives the whole variable domain EADIYQTPRYLVIGTGKKITLECSQTMGHDKMYWYQQDPGMELHLIHYSYGVNSTEKGDLSSESTVSRIRTEHFPLTLESARPSHTSQYLCASSAPTHSTRNEQFFGPGTRLTVL.

The chain employs TRBV6-1 and TRBJ1-5; D gene ambiguous. The V and J ends lost 2 bases and 6 bases respectively, with 11 bases between them. Germline CDR1 and CDR2: MNHNS and SASEGT. There are 14 residues in the CDR3. CDR3 sequence (DNA): TGTGCCAGCAGTGAATTCGGGGTAGGTCAGCCCCAGCATTTT. Its translation: CASSEFGVGQPQHF.